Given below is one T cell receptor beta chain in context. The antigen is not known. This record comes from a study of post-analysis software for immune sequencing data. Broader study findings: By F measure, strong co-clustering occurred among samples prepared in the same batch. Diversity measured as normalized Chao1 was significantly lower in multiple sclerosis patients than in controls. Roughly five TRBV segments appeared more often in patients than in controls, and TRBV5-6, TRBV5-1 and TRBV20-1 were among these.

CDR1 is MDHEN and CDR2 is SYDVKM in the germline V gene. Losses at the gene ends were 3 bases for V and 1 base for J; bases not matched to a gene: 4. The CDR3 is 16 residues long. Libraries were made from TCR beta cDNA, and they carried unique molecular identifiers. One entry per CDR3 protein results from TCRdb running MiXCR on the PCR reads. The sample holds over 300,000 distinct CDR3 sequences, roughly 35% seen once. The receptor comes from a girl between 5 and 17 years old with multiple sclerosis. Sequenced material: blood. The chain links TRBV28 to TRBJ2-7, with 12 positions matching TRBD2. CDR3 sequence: CASSFLTSGGSYEQYF. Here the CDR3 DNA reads TGTGCCAGCAGTTTCCTGACTAGCGGGGGATCCTACGAGCAGTACTTC.